This TCR beta chain comes out of a study of blood T cell repertoires in COVID-19. Study background: Italy, Spain and the United States were the sources of the convalescent and acute COVID-19 samples. Sources were T cells, B-cell-depleted T cells, or PBMCs; the material itself was cDNA or gDNA.

In the authors' workflow: It was from reference gene primer amplification that nucleated cell counts were estimated. Repertoires were generated with immunoSEQ multiplex PCR, while TCRdb's copy carries only in-frame clones and drops some. V and J calls and clone size come straight from that table; D and trimming were deduced from the DNA. The table records some 120,000 clones, more than 70% of them present only once. V was clipped by 3 bases and J by 6 bases; unmatched bases: 4. The length of the CDR3 is 14 residues. Germline lookup yields CDR1 MDHEN and CDR2 SYDVKM. The sequencing sample was made of peripheral blood. The clonotype was recovered from a human donor in a cohort sampled during active COVID-19. V is TRBV28 and J is TRBJ1-5, with 8 bases that match TRBD1. The CDR3 DNA is TGTGCCAGCAGTTTTGCCAGGGGGCCTCAGCCCCAGCATTTT. Its protein is CASSFARGPQPQHF.